This T cell receptor beta chain was observed in a study of T cell responses to AZD1222 COVID-19 vaccine (dated by TCRdb to about 2021). Background for the entire study: TCR sequencing covered 233 trial participants: roughly 200 given two doses of AZD1222 and approximately 26 given two doses of MenACWY control vaccine. Trial participants were enrolled by age into 18-55, 56-69 and 70-plus year subgroups, with about 150, 28 and 57 TCR-sequenced participants respectively.

As for this clone: No antigen is known for it. No base-level quality is on record; no much larger clone is a single base apart.

A distance of 7 bases separates the germline ends of V and J, which lose 0 bases and 3 bases respectively. Via the germline V gene, CDR1 is SGDLS and CDR2 YYNGEE. Reading from cysteine to phenylalanine, the CDR3 counts 13 amino acids. Just the 39-base CDR3 DNA is kept, in frame starting at base 1. The sample's time point label, in plain terms: about 28 days (+/-7) after the second vaccine dose. AZD1222 recipients whose second dose came at about 4 weeks and those whose second dose came at about 12 weeks were combined into one group, since spike-specific TCR depth and breadth did not differ between the two schedules. Samples from vaccinated people were obtained from the UK trials COV001 and COV002, which included a single-blind randomized controlled phase 2/3 trial of AZD1222 (ChAdOx1 nCoV-19) in healthy adults. For TCRbeta chain sequencing, PBMC samples from trial participants were taken at day 0 and at day 28 after the second dose.

The paper's findings and limits, for the study overall: Spike-specific TCR breadth and depth rose significantly after two AZD1222 doses compared with day 0 and with MenACWY recipients. The 56-69-year group was small, and its depth increase did not reach significance, likely because of low power. Only 5 to 7 AZD1222 recipients were SARS-CoV-2 seropositive at baseline, limiting conclusions about previously exposed vaccinees. Participants were mostly white British and included more females than males, and it was suggested by the authors that clonal diversity may have been underestimated. Nearly half of unique spike-specific TCRs reportedly recognized epitopes outside regions mutated in the B.1.351 and B.1.1.7 variants. Vaccine-associated CD4 TCRs spanned the whole spike protein, with dominant responses in regions 160-218 and 743-854. Because no samples from the day 14 peak response were available, repertoires could be characterized only after the peak T cell response.

The CDR3 regions of human TCRbeta chains were subjected to immunosequencing. On the study's bioinformatics: Repertoire TCRs were matched against a reference library of SARS-CoV-2-specific TCRs generated with the MIRA antigen-specificity platform. Breadth meant the fraction of unique TCRs that were SARS-CoV-2-associated, whereas depth meant the fraction of total T cells that were SARS-CoV-2-associated. Using the MIRA data, each spike-specific TCR was assigned both to the spike region to which the TCR was reactive and to a CD4 or CD8 class. Log10-transformed breadth and depth values were compared by one-way ANOVA with Sidak's multiple comparisons tests. TCRdb took over this immuneACCESS table, retaining in-frame rearrangements with V and J assigned. Such tables are incomplete; in checked studies, under half of the missing clones stem from an unresolved V gene, and the remainder is unexplained. That table furnishes V, J and clone size, whereas the DNA furnished D and trimming. Recorded for this sample are some 200,000 clones; roughly 92% of them occurred a single time. The biggest ten clones account for around 3% of the sample.

This receptor was taken from an adult who received the AZD1222 COVID-19 vaccine. The sample in question was peripheral blood, obtained 28 days after the second AZD1222 dose. In this chain, TRBV9 is recombined with TRBJ2-7; the D gene is not confidently resolved. For the CDR3, the sequence is CASSVGLNYEQYF. The DNA sequence is given as TGTGCCAGCAGCGTAGGGCTGAACTACGAGCAGTACTTC. Where the CDR3 stops, the reference TRBV9 and TRBJ2-7 genes take over; the full variable domain is DSGVTQTPKHLITATGQRVTLRCSPRSGDLSVYWYQQSLDQGLQFLIQYYNGEERAKGNILERFSAQQFPDLHSELNLSSLELGDSALYFCASSVGLNYEQYFGPGTRLTVT.